These T cell receptor beta chains were read from a single sample in a study of blood T cell repertoires in COVID-19. Sequenced by immunoSEQ multiplex PCR; TCRdb stores in-frame clones only, minus some. This sample carries 15,000 to 17,000 clones, around four fifths of them seen once, and the ten largest clones take approximately 22%. Input material: peripheral blood. The receptors were sampled from an elderly man with active or convalescent COVID-19. Both conserved end residues are part of each CDR3. The D gene is left open where the match is weak.

.,TRBJ1-5,TRBV12-3/TRBV12-4,CASRRGRAQPQHF
.,TRBJ1-1,TRBV7-9,CASSLNEAGVRIF
.,TRBJ2-1,TRBV27,CASSVNYNEQFF
.,TRBJ2-5,TRBV6-2/TRBV6-3,CASSWPQETQYF
.,TRBJ1-1,TRBV6-5,CASTHGEATEAFF
.,TRBJ1-1,TRBV11-3,CASSLGPTSGEAFF
TRBD1,TRBJ1-2,TRBV27,CASSLTGDYGYTF
TRBD1,TRBJ2-2,TRBV7-9,CASSSRDSHYTGELFF
TRBD2,TRBJ2-5,TRBV4-3,CASSQEAAAGGRETQYF
TRBD1,TRBJ1-5,TRBV7-2,CASSATGTALGNQPQHF
.,TRBJ2-1,TRBV30,CAWSVRDEQFF
.,TRBJ2-1,TRBV30,CAWSVRGNEQFF
.,TRBJ1-3,TRBV7-2,CASSQNSGDSGNTIYF
.,TRBJ2-1,TRBV11-2,CASSYNSDRGLYNEQFF
TRBD2,TRBJ2-1,TRBV14,CASSLAGGRLNEQFF
TRBD1,TRBJ1-1,TRBV2,CASVYRGETEAFF
TRBD1,TRBJ1-1,TRBV5-1,CASSGRQGSGTEAFF
.,TRBJ1-3,TRBV11-2,CASSSAGSSGNTIYF
TRBD1,TRBJ1-1,TRBV9,CASSVARDRADWTEAFF
.,TRBJ1-2,TRBV29-1,CSVESPDSYYGYTF
.,TRBJ1-4,TRBV5-1,CASSLTFSATNEKLFF
TRBD1,TRBJ2-7,TRBV5-1,CASSPTWTGQGNPYEQYF
.,TRBJ2-3,TRBV28,CASSLRGWADTQYF
TRBD1,TRBJ2-3,TRBV29-1,CSVGRDRGTDTQYF
TRBD1,TRBJ1-4,TRBV6-5,CASSLTGGREKLFF
.,TRBJ2-5,TRBV5-8,CASSPRVWTQYF
TRBD1,TRBJ1-1,TRBV18,CASSTETGGGTEAFF
.,TRBJ2-4,TRBV11-3,CASSFRGNGKNIQYF
TRBD2,TRBJ2-3,TRBV11-3,CASSRLAGGFTDTQYF
TRBD1,TRBJ2-7,TRBV25-1,CASSASSGQATYEQYF
.,TRBJ2-2,TRBV11-1,CASSFVNTGELFF
.,TRBJ2-3,TRBV5-1,CASSLNYFTDTQYF
TRBD1,TRBJ2-4,TRBV2,CASMRQGRFQYF
.,TRBJ2-7,TRBV21-1,CASSKLASGGTSLCEQYF
TRBD1,TRBJ2-7,TRBV10-3,CAISEDRTGLGGEQYF
TRBD1,TRBJ1-3,TRBV3-1/TRBV3-2,CASSRTGGVGNTIYF
TRBD2,TRBJ2-5,TRBV5-4,CASSLGGSGGQETQYF
.,TRBJ1-2,TRBV9,CASSVVLSFNYGYTF
TRBD2,TRBJ2-7,TRBV4-2,CASSQEWASGGAYEQYF
TRBD1,TRBJ2-2,TRBV5-1,CASSIQGVLNTGELFF
.,TRBJ2-7,TRBV4-3,CASSQATGSYEQYF
.,TRBJ2-3,TRBV2,CASSVGARGGADTQYF
.,TRBJ2-5,TRBV5-1,CASSLDTQETQYF
.,TRBJ1-1,TRBV5-4,CASSLGGRGNTEAFF
TRBD2,TRBJ2-3,TRBV7-2,CASSSGLAGSTDTQYF
.,TRBJ2-7,TRBV7-2,CASSLVPGGTYEQYF
.,TRBJ1-4,TRBV6-2/TRBV6-3,CASSYSPAGGPEKLFF
TRBD1,TRBJ1-6,TRBV7-9,CASSLTGGGSSPLHF
TRBD1,TRBJ1-1,TRBV5-1,CASSDTGAVNTEAFF
.,TRBJ1-1,TRBV2,CASTLEGGSAEAFF
TRBD1,TRBJ1-4,TRBV27,CASRSAGGSEKLFF
TRBD2,TRBJ2-5,TRBV28,CASSLGFGGGEETQYF
.,TRBJ1-2,TRBV2,CASNAGRSDGYTF
.,TRBJ2-1,TRBV24-1,CATSDLAGGVHNEQFF
TRBD1,TRBJ2-7,TRBV29-1,CSAEGQGNNEQYF
.,TRBJ2-7,TRBV3-1/TRBV3-2,CASSLGLGGNYEQYF
TRBD1,TRBJ1-5,TRBV10-3,CAISEPGQGENQPQHF
TRBD2,TRBJ2-7,TRBV6-1,CASSVTSGASYEQYF
.,TRBJ1-1,TRBV11-3,CASSFNWNTEAFF